These 8 T cell receptor beta chains originate from one sample sequenced in a study of T cell changes during pregnancy in multiple sclerosis. TCRdb's table, derived via immunoSEQ multiplex PCR, lists solely in-frame clones and lacks some. The sample contains about 61,000 clones, 85% to 90% of which appear only once. This specimen consisted of peripheral blood, obtained in the first trimester of pregnancy. These receptors all stem from a female donor in good health, enrolled as a control in a pregnancy study.

The chain carries TRBV2 and TRBJ2-1; D remains ambiguous. This CDR3 comprises 12 residues. V was shortened by 7 bases and J by 3 bases, with 7 bases between the two germline ends. Germline loops: CDR1 SNHLY, CDR2 FYNNEI. CDR3 protein: CASITDYNEQFF. The CDR3 coding sequence is TGTGCCAGCATTACAGACTACAATGAGCAGTTCTTC.

This chain joins TRBV19 and TRBJ1-2; perhaps TRBD1 as D (6 bases). The CDR3 runs to 12 residues. Per germline, CDR1 LNHDA and CDR2 SQIVND (reference sequence). The germline V and J ends were trimmed by 8 bases and 8 bases, with 15 bases remaining between them. CDR3 residues: CASSPQGRGYTF. CDR3 DNA: TGTGCCAGTTCCCCACAGGGACGGGGCTACACCTTC. Variable domain in full (rest from reference TRBV19 and TRBJ1-2): DGGITQSPKYLFRKEGQNVTLSCEQNLNHDAMYWYRQDPGQGLRLIYYSQIVNDFQKGDIAEGYSVSREKKESFPLTVTSAQKNPTAFYLCASSPQGRGYTFGSGTRLTVV.

The V gene is TRBV9, the J gene TRBJ1-2, with a possible D match to TRBD1 (6 bases). Germline V gene lookup returns CDR1 SGDLS and CDR2 YYNGEE. Trimming took off 4 bases at V and 4 bases at J, with 14 bases between the two ends. The CDR3 covers 14 residues. Here the CDR3 DNA reads TGTGCCAGCAGCCCTCGGACAGCACTCTATGGCTACACCTTC. This encodes CASSPRTALYGYTF. Drawing the rest from reference TRBV9 and TRBJ1-2, the complete variable domain is DSGVTQTPKHLITATGQRVTLRCSPRSGDLSVYWYQQSLDQGLQFLIQYYNGEERAKGNILERFSAQQFPDLHSELNLSSLELGDSALYFCASSPRTALYGYTFGSGTRLTVV.

The rearrangement joins TRBV19 to TRBJ2-3, with 8 bases matching TRBD1. V trimming: 8 bases; J trimming: 1 base; junction bases outside the gene matches: 5. CDR1 and CDR2 (germline): LNHDA, SQIVND (reference sequence). The CDR3 spans 14 residues. The CDR3 DNA reads TGTGCCAGTTTGCCGGACAGGGGCACAGATACGCAGTATTTT. It yields the protein CASLPDRGTDTQYF.

The J gene is TRBJ2-1, the V gene TRBV4-3; the D gene is possibly TRBD2 (5 bases). Germline CDR1 and CDR2: LGHNA and YSLEER. This CDR3 is 15 amino acids long. V was trimmed by 4 bases and J by 1 base, leaving 11 bases between them. The DNA of the CDR3 is TGCGCCAGCAGCCTAGTAGCGAGTTCCTACAATGAGCAGTTCTTC. Translating it yields CASSLVASSYNEQFF.

CDR3 sequence: CASSYRDRGSYEQYF. The CDR3, as DNA: TGTGCCAGCAGTTACCGCGACAGGGGAAGCTACGAGCAGTACTTC. The chain couples TRBV6-6 to TRBJ2-7, with 8 bases that match TRBD1. This CDR3 has 15 amino acids. Germline CDR1 MNHNY, CDR2 SVGAGI (reference sequence). J gave up 3 bases and V 2 bases, and 6 bases lay outside the gene matches.

The chain uses TRBV2 and TRBJ2-7, with D possibly TRBD2 on 6 matching bases. The CDR3 covers 14 residues. Trimming removed 4 bases from V and 2 bases from J, with 12 bases in between. Germline lookup yields CDR1 SNHLY and CDR2 FYNNEI. The CDR3 is CASSVKAGPYEQYF. In DNA, the CDR3 is TGTGCCAGCAGTGTAAAGGCGGGGCCCTACGAGCAGTACTTC.

This rearrangement joins TRBV9 to TRBJ1-5; the match to TRBD1 covers 7 bases. The CDR3 sequence is 17 residues long. CDR1 and CDR2 (germline): SGDLS, YYNGEE. Trimming at V came to 3 bases and at J to 1 base, leaving 10 bases not matched to a gene. The CDR3 DNA reads as TGTGCCAGCAGCGGCGGCAGGGGGGATTTCAGCAATCAGCCCCAGCATTTT. As protein: CASSGGRGDFSNQPQHF.